What follows are 14 T cell receptor beta chains derived from one specimen sequenced in a study of blood T cell repertoires in COVID-19 (dated by TCRdb to 2020 to 2022). Receptor amplification or capture employed the immunoSEQ multiplex PCR assay. The source is immuneACCESS, and TCRdb retained only in-frame sequences with V and J called. Part of the clones is not carried over; for the studies checked, unresolved V genes explain less than half of this, and the remainder is unexplained. Within this sample are around 170,000 clones, with about 74% of them counted one time only. 3% of the sample goes to the ten largest clones. Sequencing input: peripheral blood. The receptors derive from a woman older than 75 with acute or convalescent COVID-19.

The chain combines TRBV7-8 with TRBJ2-3, with D perhaps TRBD2 (6 bases). Germline values: CDR1 SGHVS, CDR2 FQNEAQ. The CDR3 contains 19 residues. V was shortened by 4 bases and J by 4 bases, with 27 bases between the two germline ends. CDR3 nucleotide sequence: TGTGCCAGCAGCTCCCCGGAGGGGTCTAGCGAATCACCGGCAGATACGCAGTATTTT. It yields the protein CASSSPEGSSESPADTQYF.

V is TRBV5-1 and J is TRBJ1-2; possibly TRBD1 for D (5 bases). The CDR3 runs 14 residues. Trimming left V 0 bases short and J 8 bases short, with 14 bases between. Germline CDR1 is SGHRS and CDR2 is YFSETQ. CDR3 DNA: TGCGCCAGCAGCTTGGAGGTTCGGGGGGACGGCTACACCTTC. Amino acid sequence: CASSLEVRGDGYTF.

In its sample, this clone was seen once. This chain connects TRBV27 to TRBJ2-5; 7 bases match TRBD2. This CDR3 spans 14 amino acids. The V segment lost 5 bases and the J segment 5 bases; nucleotides outside the gene matches: 8. CDR1 is MNHEY and CDR2 is SMNVEV in the germline V gene (reference sequence). The CDR3: CASSPRTSSETQYF. The CDR3 nucleotides read TGTGCCAGCAGTCCGCGGACTAGTTCGGAGACCCAGTACTTC.

The chain employs TRBV5-1 and TRBJ2-7, with TRBD2 as a possible D gene (7 bases). In germline, CDR1 is SGHRS, CDR2 YFSETQ. The CDR3 length is 15 residues. With 5 bases removed from V and 1 base from J, the gap between germline ends came to 16 bases. CDR3 bases: TGCGCCAGCAGTGGTGGGGGGGCGAATTCCTACGAGCAGTACTTC. This codes for CASSGGGANSYEQYF. Variable domain in full (rest from reference TRBV5-1 and TRBJ2-7): KAGVTQTPRYLIKTRGQQVTLSCSPISGHRSVSWYQQTPGQGLQFLFEYFSETQRNKGNFPGRFSGRQFSNSRSEMNVSTLELGDSALYLCASSGGGANSYEQYFGPGTRLTVT.

The chain employs TRBV18 and TRBJ1-1; 7 bases align to TRBD1. The CDR3 consists of 14 residues. Per the germline V gene, CDR1 is KGHSH and CDR2 is LQKENI. J gave up 4 bases and V 3 bases, and 5 bases lay outside the gene matches. The CDR3 is CASSPGGGVTEAFF. In DNA form, the CDR3 reads TGTGCCAGCTCACCTGGAGGGGGCGTCACTGAAGCTTTCTTT.

This chain links TRBV18 with TRBJ2-1, with 12 bases that match TRBD2. CDR3 size: 16 residues. Germline CDR1 is KGHSH and CDR2 is LQKENI. The V and J ends lost 5 bases and 3 bases, in that order; junction bases with no gene match: 5. In nucleotides, the CDR3 is TGTGCCAGCTCAAAGCCGGGACTAGCGGGCTACAATGAGCAGTTCTTC. This codes for CASSKPGLAGYNEQFF.

This sequence joins TRBV5-1 and TRBJ2-3, with unresolved D. V was pared by 5 bases and J by 5 bases, with 9 bases between. Germline CDR1 is SGHRS and CDR2 is YFSETQ. The length of the CDR3 is 12 residues. The CDR3 bases are TGCGCCAGCAGTCGGAGTGGAGATACGCAGTATTTT. Protein: CASSRSGDTQYF.

In its sample, this clone was seen a few times. The chain uses TRBV2 and TRBJ2-6; the D gene is possibly TRBD1 (6 bases). Germline assignment: CDR1 SNHLY and CDR2 FYNNEI. The CDR3 covers 15 residues. Trimming took off 7 bases at V and 0 bases at J, with 10 bases between the two ends. The CDR3 is CASTTGNSGANVLTF. Here the CDR3 DNA reads TGTGCCAGCACCACAGGGAACTCTGGGGCCAACGTCCTGACTTTC.

The rearrangement joins TRBV28 to TRBJ1-5; TRBD1 might be the D (5 bases). The V end was cut by 3 bases, the J end by 5 bases, with 14 bases between. Per the germline V gene, CDR1 is MDHEN and CDR2 is SYDVKM. The CDR3 covers 15 residues. The chain's CDR3 is CASSFRRGRDQPQHF. As DNA, the CDR3 is TGTGCCAGCAGTTTTAGGAGGGGCCGTGATCAGCCCCAGCATTTT.

The J gene is TRBJ2-3, the V gene TRBV2; possible D gene TRBD1, 5 bases. Germline V gene sequence: CDR1 SNHLY, CDR2 FYNNEI. CDR3 length: 15 amino acids. V was trimmed by 7 bases and J by 0 bases, leaving 14 bases between them. The CDR3 here is CASNDRTTSTDTQYF. CDR3 coding DNA: TGTGCCAGCAACGATCGGACAACGAGCACAGATACGCAGTATTTT.

V gene TRBV25-1 combines with J gene TRBJ2-3; 14 positions match TRBD2. Germline-derived CDR1 and CDR2 are MGHDK and SYGVNS. The CDR3 is made up of 16 amino acids. V trimming: 8 bases; J trimming: 3 bases; junction bases outside the gene matches: 7. The CDR3 DNA follows: TGTGCCAGCGGGAAGACTAGCGGGAGGGCGACAGATACGCAGTATTTT. Amino acid sequence: CASGKTSGRATDTQYF.

The chain uses TRBV5-1 and TRBJ2-3; D is undetermined. Germline loops: CDR1 SGHRS, CDR2 YFSETQ. The CDR3 is 13 amino acids. V was trimmed by 3 bases and J by 3 bases, leaving 8 bases between them. The CDR3 DNA reads as TGCGCCAGCAGCTCCCAGACTACAGATACGCAGTATTTT. Translation: CASSSQTTDTQYF.

In its sample, this clone was seen a few times. This rearrangement joins TRBV18 to TRBJ1-1, with no clear D. CDR1 is KGHSH and CDR2 is LQKENI in the germline V gene. Trimming cost V 3 bases and J 2 bases, with 13 bases left between them. The CDR3 extends over 15 amino acids. The CDR3 sequence: CASSPGSTGNTEAFF. The CDR3 nucleotides are TGTGCCAGCTCACCGGGCTCCACGGGAAACACTGAAGCTTTCTTT. The full variable domain, with the rest looked up from reference TRBV18 and TRBJ1-1, is NAGVMQNPRHLVRRRGQEARLRCSPMKGHSHVYWYRQLPEEGLKFMVYLQKENIIDESGMPKERFSAEFPKEGPSILRIQQVVRGDSAAYFCASSPGSTGNTEAFFGQGTRLTVV.

The chain joins TRBV7-8 to TRBJ2-1; 13 nucleotides match TRBD2. The CDR3 sequence is 16 residues long. Germline V CDR1 and CDR2: SGHVS, FQNEAQ. V shed 4 bases, J shed 8 bases, and the junction held 8 bases outside the gene matches. The DNA for the CDR3 is TGTGCCAGCAGCTCCCGATCCGGGACTAGCGGGGATGAGCAGTTCTTC. It specifies CASSSRSGTSGDEQFF. Complete variable domain (other parts from reference TRBV7-8 and TRBJ2-1): GAGVSQSPRYKVAKRGQDVALRCDPISGHVSLFWYQQALGQGPEFLTYFQNEAQLDKSGLPSDRFFAERPEGSVSTLKIQRTQQEDSAVYLCASSSRSGTSGDEQFFGPGTRLTVL.